This T cell receptor (beta chain) comes out of a study of T cell repertoires in cytomegalovirus infection. In the study overall: Researchers turned to recently identified HLA-C-restricted CMV epitopes as well as well-studied HLA-B-restricted ones. Carrying CMV and the relevant HLA type showed in public TCR beta signatures.

Worth noting for this clonotype: Its cognate antigen is unknown.

TCRdb itself ran the reads through MiXCR, one entry per CDR3 protein. Of 650,000 to 850,000 distinct CDR3 sequences in the sample, about 27% were seen once. CDR1 and CDR2 (germline): MNHEY, SVGEGT. This CDR3 is built from 20 residues. V lost 0 bases and J lost 4; bases outside the gene matches: 18. The chain carries TRBV6-2 or TRBV6-3 and TRBJ2-1, with 7 bases matching TRBD2. The source material was cultured CD8+ T cells from PBMCs, sampled from culture after CMV antigen stimulation. The sequence came from a human donor in good health (CMV status not recorded). Some clones in this sample may be carry-over from other donors' samples. The CDR3 is CASSYSGGGGDHPRYNEQFF. CDR3 nucleotides: TGTGCCAGCAGTTACTCAGGCGGGGGTGGTGACCACCCGAGGTACAATGAGCAGTTCTTC.